This entry lists 31 T cell receptor beta chains sequenced from one sample in a study of blood T cells in healthy people across ages. Then a second PCR, running roughly 7 to 11 cycles, was carried out with a sample-barcoded 5' primer and a J-beta primer mix. TCRdb processed the 5' RACE reads anew with MiXCR; each CDR3 protein has one entry. The data show about 680,000 distinct CDR3 sequences, around half seen once. The source material was blood. The receptors come from a woman aged 55-75 years in good health.

This clonotype was counted only a few times. The V gene is TRBV29-1, the J gene TRBJ2-5, with D possibly TRBD2 on 5 matching bases. Trimming left V 3 bases short and J 4 bases short, with 6 bases between. The length of the CDR3 is 11 residues. In germline, CDR1 is SQVTM, CDR2 ANQGSEA. CDR3 amino acids: CSVEEVETQYF. In nucleotides, the CDR3 is TGCAGCGTTGAGGAGGTAGAGACCCAGTACTTC.

This clonotype was seen a few times. CDR3 coding DNA: TGCAGCGTTGCGTTGCGGAATTACGAGCAGTACTTC. Translated, it gives CSVALRNYEQYF. V usage is TRBV29-1 and J usage is TRBJ2-7, with D unclear. From germline, CDR1 is SQVTM and CDR2 ANQGSEA. V lost 4 bases and J lost 4, with 11 bases in between. The CDR3 is made up of 12 amino acids.

The chain has TRBV7-2 and TRBJ2-7; D is tentatively TRBD1 or TRBD2 (5 bases each). The germline V gene has CDR1 SGHTA and CDR2 FQGNSA. CDR3 length: 15 residues. Trimming pared 11 bases from V and 0 bases from J, leaving 20 bases between. In DNA, the CDR3 is TGTGCCGACAGCTCCTTTGCGGGCCGCTCCTACGAGCAGTACTTC. It specifies CADSSFAGRSYEQYF.

This clonotype appeared a few times. The rearrangement links TRBV29-1 to TRBJ1-6; 9 positions agree with TRBD1. J was trimmed by 9 bases and V by 6 bases; bases with no gene match: 6. Germline CDR1 reads SQVTM; CDR2 reads ANQGSEA. This CDR3 is 13 amino acids long. This chain's CDR3 is CSVGQGKGSPLHF. CDR3 sequence (DNA): TGCAGCGTCGGACAGGGGAAAGGTTCACCCCTCCACTTT.

The CDR3 DNA reads TGCAGTGCTCACAGGGGAGTGGAGACCCAGTACTTC. The encoded protein is CSAHRGVETQYF. The V gene is TRBV20-1, the J gene TRBJ2-5; 7 nucleotides match TRBD1. Trimming took 5 bases from V and 5 from J; bases not matched to a gene: 5. Germline V gene sequence: CDR1 DFQATT, CDR2 SNEGSKA (reference sequence). The CDR3 consists of 12 residues.

The V call is TRBV5-1, the J call TRBJ2-5; 8 bases match TRBD1. Germline values: CDR1 SGHRS, CDR2 YFSETQ. This CDR3 contains 15 residues. The V and J ends lost 1 base and 10 bases, in that order; junction bases with no gene match: 12. CDR3 coding DNA: TGCGCCAGCAGCTTGAACAGGGGGGCGGTAAGCGGCCAGTACTTC. Translating it yields CASSLNRGAVSGQYF.

This clonotype came up a few times. This chain links TRBV7-2 with TRBJ2-7; D may be TRBD1 (6 bases). The CDR3 extends over 15 amino acids. Deletions cut 2 bases from V and 2 bases from J, with 13 bases between. CDR1 and CDR2 from the germline V gene are SGHTA and FQGNSA. The CDR3 region is CASSLQGMGTYEQYF. The CDR3 nucleotides are TGTGCCAGCAGCTTACAGGGGATGGGGACCTACGAGCAGTACTTC. Looking up the rest from reference TRBV7-2 and TRBJ2-7 gives the full variable domain: GAGVSQSPSNKVTEKGKDVELRCDPISGHTALYWYRQSLGQGLEFLIYFQGNSAPDKSGLPSDRFSAERTGGSVSTLTIQRTQQEDSAVYLCASSLQGMGTYEQYFGPGTRLTVT.

This clonotype showed up just a few times. The rearrangement links TRBV3-1 to TRBJ2-1; 8 nucleotides match TRBD2. Trimming at V came to 0 bases and at J to 14 bases, leaving 6 bases not matched to a gene. CDR3 length equals 13 residues. CDR1 is LGHDT, CDR2 YNNKEL, per germline (reference sequence). The CDR3 spells CASSQENGRAKFF. CDR3 nucleotides: TGTGCCAGCAGCCAAGAAAACGGGAGGGCTAAGTTCTTC.

This clonotype showed up just a few times. The rearrangement links TRBV9 to TRBJ1-1; the match to TRBD1 covers 8 bases. This CDR3 spans 17 amino acids. Germline V gene sequence: CDR1 SGDLS, CDR2 YYNGEE. V gave up 4 bases and J gave up 1 base; unmatched junction bases: 12. The chain's CDR3 is CASSTPRQQGGNTEAFF. The CDR3, as DNA: TGTGCCAGCAGCACCCCGCGTCAACAGGGGGGGAACACTGAAGCTTTCTTT.

The genes are TRBV6-2 or TRBV6-3 and TRBJ2-1; TRBD2 agrees at 8 bases. Trimming at V came to 7 bases and at J to 5 bases, leaving 13 bases not matched to a gene. This CDR3 comprises 16 residues. The germline gives CDR1 MNHEY, CDR2 SVGEGT. CDR3 sequence: CASTAGRALRDNEQFF. The DNA of the CDR3 is TGTGCCAGCACGGCCGGGAGGGCCCTCAGGGACAATGAGCAGTTCTTC.

A remark on this clonotype: A read error may produce the germline difference seen at one junction end. V usage is TRBV5-1 and J usage is TRBJ1-1; D is possibly TRBD1 (5 bases). This CDR3 region has 15 residues. Germline V lookup: CDR1 SGHRS, CDR2 YFSETQ. CDR3 in amino acids: CASSFSTVVNTEAFF. CDR3 nucleotides: TGCGCCAGCAGCTTCTCGACAGTCGTGAACACCGAAGCTTTCTTT.

The V gene is TRBV4-2, the J gene TRBJ1-4; TRBD1 might be the D (6 bases). V lost 0 bases to trimming and J lost 3 bases, with 14 bases between them. This CDR3 comprises 17 residues. Germline V lookup: CDR1 LGHNA, CDR2 YNFKEQ. The CDR3 reads CASSQEPPGHSNEKLFF. CDR3 in DNA: TGTGCCAGCAGCCAAGAGCCTCCGGGACATTCTAATGAAAAACTGTTTTTT.

The DNA for the CDR3 is TGTGCCAGCAGGTCGCTTCTTACGGGGGAGACCCAGTACTTC. Encoded protein: CASRSLLTGETQYF. This rearrangement joins TRBV6-2 or TRBV6-3 to TRBJ2-4, with a tentative D call TRBD2 (5 bases). Near its end, the DNA agrees better with TRBJ2-5, so the J call may be wrong. Germline CDR1 and CDR2: MNHEY and SVGEGT. The CDR3 spans 14 residues.

V usage is TRBV15 and J usage is TRBJ2-3; 7 bases fit TRBD1. Germline CDR1 is LNHNV and CDR2 is YYDKDF (reference sequence). V gave up 8 bases and J gave up 3 bases; unmatched junction bases: 8. The CDR3 loop spans 14 amino acids. In nucleotides, the CDR3 is TGTGCCACCCGTGACAGGGAGCGAACAGATACGCAGTATTTT. Amino acids: CATRDRERTDTQYF.

In its sample, this clonotype was seen many times. This chain uses TRBV25-1 with TRBJ2-1; TRBD2 is a possible D gene (6 bases). The CDR3 loop spans 15 amino acids. The germline V gene has CDR1 MGHDK and CDR2 SYGVNS. Between the trimmed V and J ends, which lost 2 bases and 7 bases, there was a span of 15 bases. DNA for the CDR3: TGTGCCAGCAGTGAACCCCCAATGGGGGGAAATGAGCAGTTCTTC. Protein product: CASSEPPMGGNEQFF.

The chain employs TRBV29-1 and TRBJ2-5, with D perhaps matching TRBD1 or TRBD2 (6 bases each). Between the trimmed V and J ends, which lost 3 bases and 4 bases, there was a span of 24 bases. The CDR3 runs 17 residues. Germline-derived CDR1 and CDR2 are SQVTM and ANQGSEA. The CDR3 is CSVDVRQEGFYAETQYF. In nucleotides, the CDR3 is TGCAGCGTTGATGTTCGACAGGAGGGGTTTTATGCAGAGACCCAGTACTTC.

This rearrangement joins TRBV10-1 to TRBJ2-1; TRBD2 agrees at 7 bases. The CDR3 covers 16 residues. Germline V CDR1 and CDR2: WNHNN, SYGVQD (reference sequence). After removal of 6 bases from V and 5 bases from J, the junction contained 13 bases not matched to a gene. The CDR3 nucleotides are TGCGCCAGCAGCTATCGCGGGAGTGAATCTGACAATGAGCAGTTCTTC. Encoded protein: CASSYRGSESDNEQFF.

V gene TRBV10-3 combines with J gene TRBJ1-2; D gene ambiguous. CDR3 length: 11 residues. Germline CDR1 and CDR2: ENHRY and SYGVKD. V lost 6 bases and J lost 10, with 12 bases in between. The DNA for the CDR3 is TGTGCCATCAGAGGACTGTTGGTCTACACCTTC. Amino acids: CAIRGLLVYTF.

The chain combines TRBV12-3 or TRBV12-4 with TRBJ2-5, with 9 bases identical to TRBD2. The better agreement between TRBJ2-7 and the DNA end casts doubt on the J call. The CDR3 consists of 14 residues. CDR3 residues: CASSPLAGAGEQYF. In nucleotides, the CDR3 is TGTGCCAGCAGTCCATTAGCGGGAGCAGGCGAGCAGTACTTC.

The rearrangement joins TRBV24-1 to TRBJ2-3; D might be TRBD1 (5 bases). The CDR3 loop spans 14 amino acids. Germline V gene sequence: CDR1 KGHDR, CDR2 SFDVKD. Trimming took 4 bases from V and 1 from J, leaving 8 bases between them. CDR3 sequence: CATSDVRGTDTQYF. The CDR3 DNA reads as TGTGCCACCAGTGACGTCAGGGGCACAGATACGCAGTATTTT.

V and J are TRBV7-3 and TRBJ2-7; TRBD1 agrees at 7 bases. V lost 5 bases, J lost 0 bases, and 7 bases stayed unmatched. Germline values: CDR1 SGHTA, CDR2 FQGTGA. This CDR3 contains 15 residues. The CDR3 DNA reads TGTGCCAGCAGCATGGACAGGATTTCCTCCTACGAGCAGTACTTC. This gives the protein CASSMDRISSYEQYF. Supplemented by reference TRBV7-3 and TRBJ2-7, the full variable domain reads GAGVSQTPSNKVTEKGKYVELRCDPISGHTALYWYRQSLGQGPEFLIYFQGTGAADDSGLPNDRFFAVRPEGSVSTLKIQRTERGDSAVYLCASSMDRISSYEQYFGPGTRLTVT.

The chain combines TRBV9 with TRBJ2-3, with TRBD2 matching over 8 bases. The CDR3 is 17 residues long. CDR1 is SGDLS and CDR2 is YYNGEE in the germline V gene. V shed 0 bases, J shed 0 bases, and the junction held 6 bases outside the gene matches. CDR3 DNA: TGTGCCAGCAGCGTAGAGTGGGCTAGCGGGAGCACAGATACGCAGTATTTT. Protein product: CASSVEWASGSTDTQYF.

This clonotype was observed a handful of times. J is TRBJ2-3 and V is TRBV4-1, with D maybe TRBD2 (6 bases). V was clipped by 2 bases and J by 8 bases, with 14 bases between them. CDR3 size: 14 residues. In germline, CDR1 is MGHRA, CDR2 YSYEKL. DNA of the CDR3: TGCGCCAGCAGCCAAAAAGGGACTCGCGGTACGCAGTATTTT. It encodes CASSQKGTRGTQYF.

This chain connects TRBV7-3 to TRBJ2-3; 11 nucleotides agree with TRBD2. The length of the CDR3 is 15 residues. Germline V gives CDR1 SGHTA, CDR2 FQGTGA. V was pared by 3 bases and J by 2 bases, with 1 base of the junction left unmatched. DNA of the CDR3: TGTGCCAGCAGCTTTAGCGGGAGGGCCACAGATACGCAGTATTTT. This gives the protein CASSFSGRATDTQYF.

The rearrangement joins TRBV7-2 to TRBJ1-2; D is unclear. Germline CDR1 reads SGHTA; CDR2 reads FQGNSA. The CDR3 sequence is 14 residues long. Trimming took off 2 bases at V and 4 bases at J, with 11 bases between the two ends. CDR3 region: CASSLRTTSYGYTF. In nucleotides, the CDR3 is TGTGCCAGCAGCTTAAGGACCACCTCCTATGGCTACACCTTC.

This clonotype was recorded at least ten times. The rearrangement joins TRBV29-1 to TRBJ2-5, with 8 bases fitting TRBD1. V shed 6 bases, J shed 4 bases, and the junction held 4 bases outside the gene matches. Per germline, CDR1 SQVTM and CDR2 ANQGSEA. The CDR3 is 12 amino acids. CDR3 DNA sequence: TGCAGCGTGGGGGGACAGGCAGAGACCCAGTACTTC. Its protein product is CSVGGQAETQYF.

This chain connects TRBV12-3 or TRBV12-4 to TRBJ1-1; TRBD1 matches at 9 bases. Trimming took 6 bases from V and 10 from J; bases not matched to a gene: 9. This CDR3 has 13 residues. In DNA, the CDR3 is TGTGCCAGCAGACCTACGGACAGGGGACGAGCTTTCTTT. Translated: CASRPTDRGRAFF.

This clonotype was observed a single time. The chain employs TRBV10-3 and TRBJ2-3; 9 bases are a match to TRBD1. CDR3 length equals 16 residues. CDR1 is ENHRY and CDR2 is SYGVKD in the germline V gene. The junction had 4 bases not matched to a gene; V was cut back by 3 bases and J by 0 bases. As DNA, the CDR3 is TGTGCCATCAGTGATGACAGGGGGTTAAGCACAGATACGCAGTATTTT. Translating gives CAISDDRGLSTDTQYF.

The count of this clonotype is one. The CDR3 DNA follows: TGCGCCAGCAGCCAAGGGAGTGGGGTCACAGATACGCAGTATTTT. It specifies CASSQGSGVTDTQYF. V gene TRBV5-1 combines with J gene TRBJ2-3, with D perhaps matching TRBD2 (5 bases). CDR3 length: 15 amino acids. Trimming pared 4 bases from V and 2 bases from J, leaving 14 bases between. In germline, CDR1 is SGHRS, CDR2 YFSETQ.

This clonotype was counted only a few times. The rearrangement uses TRBV9 and TRBJ1-2; TRBD1 might be the D (6 bases). Germline V gene data show CDR1 as SGDLS and CDR2 as YYNGEE. This CDR3 has 13 amino acids. The V end was cut by 4 bases, the J end by 7 bases, with 14 bases between. The CDR3 here is CASSTGQRSGYTF. The CDR3 DNA reads TGTGCCAGCAGCACTGGACAGAGGAGTGGCTACACCTTC.

In DNA form, the CDR3 reads TGTGCCAGCAGCCATTTGGGCACTGAAGCTTTCTTT. Protein sequence: CASSHLGTEAFF. The chain carries TRBV7-9 and TRBJ1-1; no clear D. CDR1 is SEHNR, CDR2 FQNEAQ, per germline (reference sequence). The CDR3 contains 12 residues. Trimming left V 5 bases short and J 4 bases short, with 8 bases between.